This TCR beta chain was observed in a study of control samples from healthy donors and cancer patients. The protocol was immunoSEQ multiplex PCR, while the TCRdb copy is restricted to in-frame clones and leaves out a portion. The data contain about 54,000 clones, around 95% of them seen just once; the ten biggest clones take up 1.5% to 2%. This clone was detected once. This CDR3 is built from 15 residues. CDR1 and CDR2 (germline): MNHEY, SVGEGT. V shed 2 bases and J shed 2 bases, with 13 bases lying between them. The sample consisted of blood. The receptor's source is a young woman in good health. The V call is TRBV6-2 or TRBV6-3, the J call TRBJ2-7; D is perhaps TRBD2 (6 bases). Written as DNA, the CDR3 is TGTGCCAGCAGTTACGGCGGGACGATGACCTACGAGCAGTACTTC. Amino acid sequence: CASSYGGTMTYEQYF.